This TCR beta chain was profiled in a study of cytomegalovirus exposure and HLA in healthy donors. Whole-study results and caveats: Later analysis suggested links between common viral pathogens and several top significant clusters. While the bulk of TCR sequences proved rare, some public TCRs turned up in many donors.

The donors comprised healthy bone marrow donors. Amplification used 60 Vbeta primers and 13 Jbeta primers. Authors' methods: The authors later counted roughly 76 million unique TCR beta chains, 9.5 million to 11 million of them shared. Here immunoSEQ multiplex PCR was the method, and the copy in TCRdb shows in-frame clones only, minus some. D and trimming were read from the DNA, whereas the V and J calls and clone size are those reported in that table. The sample carries under 70,000 clones, 77% recorded once. Turning to this clone: Antigen specificity is unknown.

This sequence originates from a male donor in good health and CMV-seropositive. Input material: PBMCs.

The CDR3 region is CASSPARTGSQPQHF. The CDR3 nucleotides read TGTGCCAGCAGCCCCGCCCGGACAGGGTCGCAGCCCCAGCATTTT. This chain joins TRBV7-8 and TRBJ1-5, with TRBD1 matching 8 bases. Unmatched junction bases numbered 10, after V lost 5 bases and J lost 7 bases. Germline V gene sequence: CDR1 SGHVS, CDR2 FQNEAQ. The CDR3 runs to 15 residues.